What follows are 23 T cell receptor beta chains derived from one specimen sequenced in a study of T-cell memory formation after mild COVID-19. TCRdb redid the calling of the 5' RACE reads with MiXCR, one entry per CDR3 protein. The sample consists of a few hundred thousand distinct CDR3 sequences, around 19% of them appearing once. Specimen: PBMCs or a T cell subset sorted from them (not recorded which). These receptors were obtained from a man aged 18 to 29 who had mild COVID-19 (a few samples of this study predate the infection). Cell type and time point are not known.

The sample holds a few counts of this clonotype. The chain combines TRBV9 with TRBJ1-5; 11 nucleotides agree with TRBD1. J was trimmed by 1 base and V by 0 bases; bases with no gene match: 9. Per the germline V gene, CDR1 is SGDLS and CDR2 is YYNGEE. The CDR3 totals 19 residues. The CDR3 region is CASSVARTGGGLSNQPQHF. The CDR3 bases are TGTGCCAGCAGCGTAGCCAGGACAGGGGGCGGGTTAAGCAATCAGCCCCAGCATTTT.

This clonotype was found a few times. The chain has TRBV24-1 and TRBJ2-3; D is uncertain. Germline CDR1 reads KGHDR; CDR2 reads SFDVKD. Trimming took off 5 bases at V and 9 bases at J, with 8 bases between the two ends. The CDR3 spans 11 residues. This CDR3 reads CATSAYETQYF. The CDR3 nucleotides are TGTGCCACCAGTGCCTATGAGACGCAGTATTTT.

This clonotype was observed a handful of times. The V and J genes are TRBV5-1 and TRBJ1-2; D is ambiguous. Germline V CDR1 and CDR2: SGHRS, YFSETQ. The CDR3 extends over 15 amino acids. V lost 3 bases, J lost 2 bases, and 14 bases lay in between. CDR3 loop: CASSSSLGQNYGYTF. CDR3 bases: TGCGCCAGCAGCTCTTCACTAGGGCAGAACTATGGCTACACCTTC.

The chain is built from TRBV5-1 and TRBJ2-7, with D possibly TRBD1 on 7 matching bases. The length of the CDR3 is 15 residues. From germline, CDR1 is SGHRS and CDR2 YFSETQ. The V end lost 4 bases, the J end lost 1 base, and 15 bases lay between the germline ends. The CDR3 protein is CASSPRGQRSYEQYF. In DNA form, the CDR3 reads TGCGCCAGCAGCCCGCGGGGACAGCGTTCCTACGAGCAGTACTTC.

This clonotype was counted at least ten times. CDR3 loop: CASSYWDGEQFF. CDR3 sequence (DNA): TGTGCCAGCAGTTATTGGGATGGTGAGCAGTTCTTC. The V call is TRBV11-2, the J call TRBJ2-1, with no clear D. Germline CDR1 and CDR2: SGHAT and FQNNGV. The germline V and J ends were trimmed by 6 bases and 9 bases, with 12 bases remaining between them. This CDR3 region has 12 residues.

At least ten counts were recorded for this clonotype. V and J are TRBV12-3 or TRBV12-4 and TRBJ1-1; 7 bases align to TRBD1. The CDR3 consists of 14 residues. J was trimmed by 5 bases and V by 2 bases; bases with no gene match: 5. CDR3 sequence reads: CASSLMAGGTEAFF. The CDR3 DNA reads TGTGCCAGCAGTTTAATGGCAGGGGGAACTGAAGCTTTCTTT.

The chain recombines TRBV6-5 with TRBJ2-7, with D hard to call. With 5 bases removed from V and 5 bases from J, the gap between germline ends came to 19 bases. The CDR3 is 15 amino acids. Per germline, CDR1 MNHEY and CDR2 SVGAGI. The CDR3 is CASSRKQRSHHEQYF. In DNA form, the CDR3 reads TGTGCCAGCAGTCGAAAACAGCGATCTCACCACGAGCAGTACTTC.

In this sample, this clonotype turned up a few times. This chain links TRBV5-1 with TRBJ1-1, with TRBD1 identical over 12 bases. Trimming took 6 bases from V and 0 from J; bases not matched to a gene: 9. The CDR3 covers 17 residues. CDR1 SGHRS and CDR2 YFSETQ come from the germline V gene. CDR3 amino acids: CASTPTGQGAMNTEAFF. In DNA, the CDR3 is TGCGCCAGCACGCCAACGGGACAGGGGGCAATGAACACTGAAGCTTTCTTT.

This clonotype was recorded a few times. The CDR3 region is CASSWTGVTEAFF. The CDR3 nucleotides read TGTGCCAGCAGTTGGACAGGGGTCACTGAAGCTTTCTTT. The chain is built from TRBV28 and TRBJ1-1, with TRBD1 identical over 9 bases. Trimming removed 4 bases from V and 4 bases from J; junction bases left unmatched: 1. The germline gives CDR1 MDHEN, CDR2 SYDVKM. There are 13 residues in the CDR3.

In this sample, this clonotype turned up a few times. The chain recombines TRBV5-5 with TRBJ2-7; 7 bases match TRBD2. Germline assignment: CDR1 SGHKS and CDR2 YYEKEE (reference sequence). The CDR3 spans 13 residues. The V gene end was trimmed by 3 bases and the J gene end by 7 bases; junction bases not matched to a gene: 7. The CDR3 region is CASSSWTRLEQYF. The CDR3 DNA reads TGTGCCAGCAGCTCTTGGACTAGGTTGGAGCAGTACTTC.

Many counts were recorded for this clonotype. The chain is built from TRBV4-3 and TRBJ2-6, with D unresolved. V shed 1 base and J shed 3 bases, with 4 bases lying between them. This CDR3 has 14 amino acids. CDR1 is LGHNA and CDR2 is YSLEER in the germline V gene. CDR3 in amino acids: CASSQGDGANVLTF. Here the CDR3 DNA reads TGCGCCAGCAGCCAAGGGGATGGGGCCAACGTCCTGACTTTC.

The CDR3 DNA sequence: TGTGCCAGCTCACCTTGGGCATCAGGGCGCGGAGAGACCCAGTACTTC. It is translated as CASSPWASGRGETQYF. This chain connects TRBV18 to TRBJ2-5; possible D gene TRBD1, 5 bases. Looked up from germline, CDR1 is KGHSH and CDR2 is LQKENI. Trimming took 3 bases from V and 4 from J, leaving 18 bases between them. The CDR3 spans 16 residues. The full variable domain, its missing parts supplied by reference TRBV18 and TRBJ2-5, is NAGVMQNPRHLVRRRGQEARLRCSPMKGHSHVYWYRQLPEEGLKFMVYLQKENIIDESGMPKERFSAEFPKEGPSILRIQQVVRGDSAAYFCASSPWASGRGETQYFGPGTRLLVL.

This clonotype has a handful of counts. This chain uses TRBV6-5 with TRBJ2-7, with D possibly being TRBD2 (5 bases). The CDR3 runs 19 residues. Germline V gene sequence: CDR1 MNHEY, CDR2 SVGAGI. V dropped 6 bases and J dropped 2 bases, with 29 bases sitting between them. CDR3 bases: TGTGCCAGCAGCCTAGTTCGTGCCGCGTGGAGGAACGGCGCCTACGAGCAGTACGTC. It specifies CASSLVRAAWRNGAYEQYV.

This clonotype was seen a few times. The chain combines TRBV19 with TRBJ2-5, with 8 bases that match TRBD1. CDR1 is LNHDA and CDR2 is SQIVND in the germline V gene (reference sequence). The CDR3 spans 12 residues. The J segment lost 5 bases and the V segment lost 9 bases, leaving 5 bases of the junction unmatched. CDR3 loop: CASKDRVETQYF. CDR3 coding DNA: TGTGCCAGCAAGGACAGGGTGGAGACCCAGTACTTC.

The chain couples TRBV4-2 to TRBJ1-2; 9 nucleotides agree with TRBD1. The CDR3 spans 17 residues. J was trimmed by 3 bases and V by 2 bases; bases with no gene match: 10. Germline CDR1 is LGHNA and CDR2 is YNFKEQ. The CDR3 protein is CASSQILRGTGHYGYTF. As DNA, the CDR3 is TGTGCCAGCAGCCAAATCCTTCGGGGGACAGGGCACTATGGCTACACCTTC.

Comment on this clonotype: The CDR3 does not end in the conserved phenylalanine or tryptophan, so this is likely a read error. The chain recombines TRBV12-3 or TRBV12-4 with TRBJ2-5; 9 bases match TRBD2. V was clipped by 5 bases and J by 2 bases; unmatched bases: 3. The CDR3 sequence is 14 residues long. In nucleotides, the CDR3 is TGTGCCAGCAGTCGAGGACTAGCGCAAGAGACCCAGTACTTA. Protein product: CASSRGLAQETQYL.

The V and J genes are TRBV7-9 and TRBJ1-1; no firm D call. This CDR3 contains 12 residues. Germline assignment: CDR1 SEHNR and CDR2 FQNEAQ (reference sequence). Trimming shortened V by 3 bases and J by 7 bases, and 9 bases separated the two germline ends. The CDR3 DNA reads TGTGCCAGCAGCTTCGGTGCAGATGAAGCTTTCTTT. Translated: CASSFGADEAFF.

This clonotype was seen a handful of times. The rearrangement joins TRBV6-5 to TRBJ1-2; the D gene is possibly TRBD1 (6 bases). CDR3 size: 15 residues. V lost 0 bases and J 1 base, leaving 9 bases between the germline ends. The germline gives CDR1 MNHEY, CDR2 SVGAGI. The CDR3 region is CASSYSGGINYGYTF. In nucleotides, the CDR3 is TGTGCCAGCAGTTACTCTGGGGGCATTAACTATGGCTACACCTTC.

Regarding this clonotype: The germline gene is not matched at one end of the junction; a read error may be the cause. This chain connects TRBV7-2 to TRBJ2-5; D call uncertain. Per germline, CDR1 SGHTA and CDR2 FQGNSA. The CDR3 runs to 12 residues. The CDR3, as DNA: TGTGCCAGCAGCGTGCAGCAAGGGACCCAGTACTTC. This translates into CASSVQQGTQYF.

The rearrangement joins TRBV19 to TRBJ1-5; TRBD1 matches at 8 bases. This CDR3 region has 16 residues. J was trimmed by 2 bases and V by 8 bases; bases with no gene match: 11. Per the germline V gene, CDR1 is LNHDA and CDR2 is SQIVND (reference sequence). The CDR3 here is CASDRGSGRGNQPQHF. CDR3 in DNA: TGTGCCAGTGACAGGGGCTCCGGACGGGGCAATCAGCCCCAGCATTTT.

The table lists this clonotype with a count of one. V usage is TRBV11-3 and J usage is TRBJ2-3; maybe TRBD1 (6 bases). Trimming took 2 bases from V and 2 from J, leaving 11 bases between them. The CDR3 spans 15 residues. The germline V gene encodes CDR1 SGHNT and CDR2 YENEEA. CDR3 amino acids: CASSLWGRDTDTQYF. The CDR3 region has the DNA TGTGCCAGCAGCTTATGGGGGCGTGACACAGATACGCAGTATTTT.

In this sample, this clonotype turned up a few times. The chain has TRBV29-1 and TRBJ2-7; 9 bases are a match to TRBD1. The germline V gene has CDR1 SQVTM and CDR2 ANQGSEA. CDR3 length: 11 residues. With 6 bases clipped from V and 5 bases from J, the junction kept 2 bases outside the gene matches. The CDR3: CSVGQGDEQYV. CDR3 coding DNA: TGCAGCGTGGGACAGGGCGACGAGCAGTACGTC.

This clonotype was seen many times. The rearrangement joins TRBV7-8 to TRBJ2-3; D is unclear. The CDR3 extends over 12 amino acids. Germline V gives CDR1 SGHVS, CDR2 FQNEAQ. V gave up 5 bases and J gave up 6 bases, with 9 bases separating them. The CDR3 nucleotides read TGTGCCAGCAGCAGCCAGGAGGATACGCAGTATTTT. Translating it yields CASSSQEDTQYF.